These T cell receptor beta chains were read from a single sample in a study of T cell responses to AZD1222 COVID-19 vaccine. Only in-frame clones appear in the TCRdb table, and some are missing; sequencing was by immunoSEQ multiplex PCR. The sample holds under 150,000 clones, roughly 93% seen once. The sample was peripheral blood, taken on day 0 of AZD1222 vaccination. All receptors derive from an adult in good health. The CDR3 runs from the conserved cysteine through the conserved F or W. The D gene is left open where the match is weak. A row's size may be missing; if present it is once, few, many or a size class.

D	V	size	J	CDR3	DNA
TRBD1	TRBV9	-	TRBJ1-6	CASSGGGGQGTASPLHF	TGTGCCAGCAGCGGGGGAGGGGGACAGGGGACAGCTTCACCCCTCCACTTT
TRBD2	TRBV9	once	TRBJ2-1	CASSDPRGRALPNEQFF	TGTGCCAGCAGCGACCCTCGCGGGAGGGCCCTCCCCAATGAGCAGTTCTTC
-	TRBV24-1	-	TRBJ2-7	CATSEDSLYEQYF	TGTGCCACCAGTGAGGACAGCCTCTACGAGCAGTACTTC
TRBD1	TRBV19	-	TRBJ1-6	CASSVGQGSSSPLHF	TGTGCCAGTAGTGTGGGACAGGGGTCAAGTTCACCCCTCCACTTT
-	TRBV28	-	TRBJ1-5	CASSQTNQPQHF	TGTGCCAGCAGCCAGACCAATCAGCCCCAGCATTTT
TRBD2	TRBV10-3	-	TRBJ2-7	CAISWTGFSGRAEQYF	TGTGCCATCTCGTGGACAGGGTTTAGCGGGAGGGCCGAGCAGTACTTC
-	TRBV9	-	TRBJ1-3	CASSADLGGSSGNTIYF	TGTGCCAGCAGTGCCGACTTGGGGGGGAGCTCTGGAAACACCATATATTTT
TRBD1	TRBV25-1	-	TRBJ1-4	CASSESTGLGEKLFF	TGTGCCAGCAGTGAATCGACAGGGTTGGGTGAAAAACTGTTTTTT
-	TRBV27	-	TRBJ1-2	CASSLIQGYGYTF	TGTGCCAGCAGTCTCATACAGGGCTATGGCTACACCTTC
-	TRBV6-5	-	TRBJ2-7	CASSSSSGEQYF	TGTGCCAGCAGTTCCTCCTCGGGGGAGCAGTACTTC
TRBD1	TRBV19	-	TRBJ1-6	CASRDRAESPLHF	TGTGCCAGTAGGGACAGGGCCGAATCACCCCTCCACTTT
-	TRBV6-5	-	TRBJ1-1	CASSFGGWNTEAFF	TGTGCCAGCAGTTTTGGGGGGTGGAACACTGAAGCTTTCTTT
-	TRBV28	-	TRBJ2-7	CASSSHPPGFNEQYF	TGTGCCAGCAGTTCACACCCGCCGGGTTTCAACGAGCAGTACTTC
-	TRBV27	-	TRBJ2-1	CASSFPGPEQFF	TGTGCCAGCAGTTTCCCTGGGCCTGAGCAGTTCTTC
-	TRBV10-2	-	TRBJ2-7	CASSDDEQYF	TGCGCCAGCAGTGATGACGAGCAGTACTTC
-	TRBV7-3	-	TRBJ2-3	CASSLRSGGNTQYF	TGTGCCAGCAGCTTAAGGTCAGGAGGGAATACGCAGTATTTT
TRBD1	TRBV19	-	TRBJ1-5	CASSTIGTGPQPQHF	TGTGCCAGTAGTACCATTGGGACAGGGCCTCAGCCCCAGCATTTT
-	TRBV6-1	-	TRBJ2-3	CASSDGPHDTDTQYF	TGTGCCAGCAGTGACGGACCCCACGATACAGATACGCAGTATTTT
-	TRBV9	-	TRBJ1-1	CASSVVDGSEAFF	TGTGCCAGCAGCGTAGTGGACGGATCCGAAGCTTTCTTT
-	TRBV25-1	-	TRBJ2-1	CASSLGGTYNEQFF	TGTGCCAGCAGTCTAGGGGGGACCTACAATGAGCAGTTCTTC
TRBD1	TRBV30	-	TRBJ1-3	CAWGQGAGNTIYF	TGTGCCTGGGGACAGGGGGCAGGAAACACCATATATTTT
-	TRBV7-9	-	TRBJ1-2	CASSLDTPYGYTF	TGTGCCAGCAGCTTAGATACACCCTATGGCTACACCTTC
TRBD2	TRBV30	-	TRBJ2-7	CAWSPGTSGRNYEQYF	TGTGCCTGGAGCCCAGGGACTAGCGGGAGGAACTACGAGCAGTACTTC
TRBD1	TRBV5-1	-	TRBJ2-1	CASSPGTAYNEQFF	TGCGCCAGCAGCCCCGGGACAGCTTACAATGAGCAGTTCTTC
TRBD1	TRBV29-1	-	TRBJ2-6	CSVELGQGANVLTF	TGCAGCGTTGAATTGGGACAGGGAGCCAACGTCCTGACTTTC
-	TRBV14	-	TRBJ2-5	CASSQGVGSGYQETQYF	TGTGCCAGCAGCCAAGGCGTGGGTAGCGGCTATCAAGAGACCCAGTACTTC
TRBD2	TRBV11-3	-	TRBJ2-1	CASSLYSGDEQFF	TGTGCCAGCAGCTTATACAGCGGGGATGAGCAGTTCTTC
-	TRBV27	-	TRBJ2-7	CASSLGQSYEQYF	TGTGCCAGCAGTTTGGGGCAGTCCTACGAGCAGTACTTC
TRBD1	TRBV24-1	-	TRBJ2-2	CATSDHLTGGGTGELFF	TGTGCCACCAGTGATCACCTCACAGGGGGCGGCACCGGGGAGCTGTTTTTT
-	TRBV5-5	-	TRBJ2-1	CASSWEVRRSNNEQFF	TGTGCCAGCAGCTGGGAGGTGCGAAGAAGTAACAATGAGCAGTTCTTC
TRBD2	TRBV3-1/TRBV3-2	-	TRBJ2-1	CASSPRGLAGGDEQFF	TGTGCCAGCAGCCCCCGGGGACTAGCGGGAGGTGATGAGCAGTTCTTC
TRBD1	TRBV3-1/TRBV3-2	-	TRBJ2-2	CASSFGDRTIRGELFF	TGTGCCAGCAGCTTTGGGGACAGGACCATAAGAGGGGAGCTGTTTTTT
-	TRBV6-6	-	TRBJ1-1	CASLLPGPRANTEAFF	TGTGCCAGCCTCCTGCCGGGGCCCAGGGCGAACACTGAAGCTTTCTTT
-	TRBV29-1	-	TRBJ1-1	CSVIRGAEAFF	TGCAGCGTCATTCGTGGGGCTGAAGCTTTCTTT
-	TRBV28	-	TRBJ2-1	CASSLGVQLGVEQFF	TGTGCCAGCAGTTTAGGAGTGCAGTTGGGGGTTGAGCAGTTCTTC
-	TRBV19	-	TRBJ2-1	CASRGRGVSYNEQFF	TGTGCCAGTAGGGGTCGCGGGGTCTCCTACAATGAGCAGTTCTTC
TRBD1	TRBV2	-	TRBJ2-7	CASSEEGGTGMYEQYF	TGTGCCAGCAGTGAAGAGGGGGGGACAGGGATGTACGAGCAGTACTTC
-	TRBV19	-	TRBJ2-1	CASSPRGRHNEQFF	TGTGCCAGTAGTCCTCGGGGTAGGCACAATGAGCAGTTCTTC
-	TRBV7-9	-	TRBJ2-1	CASGKIPPYNEQFF	TGTGCCAGCGGGAAGATACCCCCCTACAATGAGCAGTTCTTC
-	TRBV28	-	TRBJ1-1	CASSLARSEAFF	TGTGCCAGCAGTTTAGCCCGATCTGAAGCTTTCTTT
-	TRBV12-3/TRBV12-4	-	TRBJ1-5	CASTHNQPQHF	TGTGCCAGCACCCATAATCAGCCCCAGCATTTT
-	TRBV3-1/TRBV3-2	-	TRBJ2-2	CASSQRGGVGGTGELFF	TGTGCCAGCAGCCAGAGAGGCGGGGTGGGTGGCACCGGGGAGCTGTTTTTT
-	TRBV5-1	-	TRBJ1-6	CASSPRIDQPLHF	TGCGCCAGCAGCCCCCGTATTGACCAACCCCTCCACTTT
-	TRBV5-1	few	TRBJ2-2	CASSSDSPGTGELFF	TGCGCCAGCAGTTCCGATTCCCCGGGTACCGGGGAGCTGTTTTTT
-	TRBV6-5	-	TRBJ1-1	CATHRGGVAFF	TGTGCCACACACCGAGGGGGTGTGGCTTTCTTT